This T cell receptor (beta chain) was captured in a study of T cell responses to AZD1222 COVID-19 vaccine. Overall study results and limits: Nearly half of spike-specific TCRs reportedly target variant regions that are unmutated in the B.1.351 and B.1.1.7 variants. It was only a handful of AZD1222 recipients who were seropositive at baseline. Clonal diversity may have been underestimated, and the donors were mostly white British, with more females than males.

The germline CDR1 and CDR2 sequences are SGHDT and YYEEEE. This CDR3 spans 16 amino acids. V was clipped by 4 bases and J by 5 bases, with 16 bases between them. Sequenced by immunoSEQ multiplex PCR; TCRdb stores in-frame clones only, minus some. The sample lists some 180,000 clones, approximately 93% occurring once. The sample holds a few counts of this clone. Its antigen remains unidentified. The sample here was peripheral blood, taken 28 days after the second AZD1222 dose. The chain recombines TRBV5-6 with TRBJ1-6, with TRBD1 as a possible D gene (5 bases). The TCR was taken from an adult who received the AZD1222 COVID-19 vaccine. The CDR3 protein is CASSPGRMSNNSPLHF. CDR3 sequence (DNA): TGTGCCAGCAGCCCGGGACGGATGAGCAATAATTCACCCCTCCACTTT.